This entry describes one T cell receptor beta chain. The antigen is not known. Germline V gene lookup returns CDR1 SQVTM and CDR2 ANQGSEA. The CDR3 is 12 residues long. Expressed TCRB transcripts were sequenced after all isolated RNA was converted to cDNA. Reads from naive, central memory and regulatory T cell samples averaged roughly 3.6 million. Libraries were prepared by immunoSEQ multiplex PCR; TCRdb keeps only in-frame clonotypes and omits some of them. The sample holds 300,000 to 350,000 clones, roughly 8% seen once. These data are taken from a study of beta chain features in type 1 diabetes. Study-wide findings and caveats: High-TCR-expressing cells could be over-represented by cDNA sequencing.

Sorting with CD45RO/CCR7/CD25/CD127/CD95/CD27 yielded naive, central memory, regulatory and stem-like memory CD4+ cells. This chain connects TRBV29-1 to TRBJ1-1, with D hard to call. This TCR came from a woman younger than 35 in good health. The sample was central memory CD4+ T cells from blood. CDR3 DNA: TGCAGTGCTGACGGCCTAAACACTGAAGCTTTCTTT. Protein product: CSADGLNTEAFF.